Listed below are T cell receptor beta chains from one sample, sequenced in a study of cytomegalovirus exposure and HLA in healthy donors. The method was immunoSEQ multiplex PCR; TCRdb's version includes in-frame clones alone and lacks a portion of them. The profile shows 180,000 or so clones, around 75% of them singletons. Sequencing used PBMCs. These receptors were taken from a female donor in good health and CMV-seronegative. Each CDR3 is given with its conserved first and last residue. D genes are given only for firm matches. The listing skips clone size in some rows; elsewhere it reads once, few, many or a size class.

v_gene: TRBV7-9
d_gene: TRBD1
j_gene: TRBJ2-7
abundance: once
CDR3aa: CASSPTGGALYEQYF
CDR3nt: TGTGCCAGCAGCCCAACAGGGGGCGCGTTATACGAGCAGTACTTC

v_gene: TRBV5-4
d_gene: TRBD2
j_gene: TRBJ2-4
abundance: -
CDR3aa: CASSLGFAGENIQYF
CDR3nt: TGTGCCAGCAGCTTGGGGTTTGCGGGGGAAAACATTCAGTACTTC

v_gene: TRBV2
d_gene: TRBD2
j_gene: TRBJ2-2
abundance: -
CDR3aa: CASSRTSGRATGELFF
CDR3nt: TGTGCCAGCAGTAGAACTAGCGGGAGGGCCACCGGGGAGCTGTTTTTT

v_gene: TRBV7-2
d_gene: TRBD2
j_gene: TRBJ2-4
abundance: -
CDR3aa: CASSTPGTSGNIQYF
CDR3nt: TGTGCCAGCAGCACACCGGGGACTAGCGGGAACATTCAGTACTTC

v_gene: TRBV19
d_gene: -
j_gene: TRBJ2-5
abundance: -
CDR3aa: CASSGSRQETQYF
CDR3nt: TGTGCCAGTAGCGGGAGTCGACAAGAGACCCAGTACTTC

v_gene: TRBV11-2
d_gene: TRBD1
j_gene: TRBJ2-7
abundance: -
CDR3aa: CASSALRDRVYEQYF
CDR3nt: TGTGCCAGCAGCGCTCTCCGGGACAGGGTCTACGAGCAGTACTTC

v_gene: TRBV7-9
d_gene: -
j_gene: TRBJ2-1
abundance: -
CDR3aa: CASTHRQGRYNEQFF
CDR3nt: TGTGCCAGCACCCATCGTCAGGGGAGATACAATGAGCAGTTCTTC

v_gene: TRBV7-9
d_gene: -
j_gene: TRBJ1-6
abundance: -
CDR3aa: CASSLLDNSPLHF
CDR3nt: TGTGCCAGCAGCTTACTAGATAATTCACCCCTCCACTTT

v_gene: TRBV5-4
d_gene: -
j_gene: TRBJ1-1
abundance: -
CDR3aa: CASSVGGSMNTEAFF
CDR3nt: TGTGCCAGCAGCGTCGGCGGATCCATGAACACTGAAGCTTTCTTT

v_gene: TRBV15
d_gene: TRBD2
j_gene: TRBJ2-5
abundance: -
CDR3aa: CATSRGSSGSEETQYF
CDR3nt: TGTGCCACCAGCAGAGGCTCTAGCGGGAGTGAAGAGACCCAGTACTTC

v_gene: TRBV13
d_gene: TRBD1
j_gene: TRBJ2-7
abundance: -
CDR3aa: CASSTRQGTYEQYF
CDR3nt: TGTGCCAGCAGCACTCGACAGGGAACCTACGAGCAGTACTTC

v_gene: TRBV2
d_gene: -
j_gene: TRBJ1-1
abundance: -
CDR3aa: CASKADTEAFF
CDR3nt: TGTGCCAGCAAAGCGGACACTGAAGCTTTCTTT

v_gene: TRBV30
d_gene: -
j_gene: TRBJ1-1
abundance: few
CDR3aa: CAWSPGPPGGTEAFF
CDR3nt: TGTGCCTGGAGTCCAGGTCCCCCCGGGGGCACTGAAGCTTTCTTT

v_gene: TRBV27
d_gene: TRBD1
j_gene: TRBJ1-1
abundance: -
CDR3aa: CASSLKVPGGRLWNTEAFF
CDR3nt: TGTGCCAGCAGTTTAAAAGTCCCAGGGGGAAGGCTTTGGAACACTGAAGCTTTCTTT

v_gene: TRBV9
d_gene: TRBD1
j_gene: TRBJ1-1
abundance: -
CDR3aa: CASSAPQGTLNTEAFF
CDR3nt: TGTGCCAGCAGCGCACCACAGGGGACCCTGAACACTGAAGCTTTCTTT

v_gene: TRBV29-1
d_gene: -
j_gene: TRBJ1-1
abundance: -
CDR3aa: CSVRDTGLNTEAFF
CDR3nt: TGCAGCGTTCGGGACACCGGACTGAACACTGAAGCTTTCTTT

v_gene: TRBV6-1
d_gene: -
j_gene: TRBJ1-4
abundance: -
CDR3aa: CASSEFPGQTNEKLFF
CDR3nt: TGTGCCAGCAGTGAGTTCCCGGGACAAACTAATGAAAAACTGTTTTTT

v_gene: TRBV5-1
d_gene: TRBD2
j_gene: TRBJ2-7
abundance: -
CDR3aa: CASSTGLAGYEQYF
CDR3nt: TGCGCCAGCAGCACGGGACTAGCGGGTTACGAGCAGTACTTC

v_gene: TRBV7-8
d_gene: TRBD2
j_gene: TRBJ2-1
abundance: -
CDR3aa: CASSHPWERGGHYEQFF
CDR3nt: TGTGCCAGCAGCCACCCGTGGGAGCGGGGGGGCCACTATGAGCAGTTCTTC

v_gene: TRBV7-9
d_gene: TRBD1
j_gene: TRBJ2-7
abundance: few
CDR3aa: CSSSPRQGLAYEQYF
CDR3nt: TGTTCCAGCAGCCCGAGACAGGGGTTAGCCTACGAGCAGTACTTC

v_gene: TRBV5-1
d_gene: TRBD1
j_gene: TRBJ1-1
abundance: few
CDR3aa: CASSWDRGWNTEAFF
CDR3nt: TGCGCCAGCAGCTGGGACAGGGGGTGGAACACTGAAGCTTTCTTT

v_gene: TRBV5-1
d_gene: -
j_gene: TRBJ1-4
abundance: once
CDR3aa: CASSLDGGLDEKLFF
CDR3nt: TGCGCCAGCAGCTTGGATGGGGGCCTGGATGAAAAACTGTTTTTT

v_gene: TRBV10-3
d_gene: TRBD1
j_gene: TRBJ1-1
abundance: -
CDR3aa: CAISWTGRTEAFF
CDR3nt: TGTGCCATCAGTTGGACAGGGCGCACTGAAGCTTTCTTT

v_gene: TRBV23-1
d_gene: -
j_gene: TRBJ1-4
abundance: -
CDR3aa: CATQEERCDNEKLFF
CDR3nt: TGCGCCACCCAGGAAGAACGATGTGATAATGAAAAACTGTTTTTT

v_gene: TRBV6-6
d_gene: -
j_gene: TRBJ2-3
abundance: -
CDR3aa: CATGDTDTQYF
CDR3nt: TGTGCCACAGGGGATACGGATACGCAGTATTTT

v_gene: TRBV14
d_gene: TRBD1
j_gene: TRBJ1-6
abundance: once
CDR3aa: CASSHLRTGLNSPLHF
CDR3nt: TGTGCCAGCAGCCATCTCAGGACAGGGTTGAATTCACCCCTCCACTTT

v_gene: TRBV19
d_gene: -
j_gene: TRBJ2-3
abundance: -
CDR3aa: CASSSRDPARTQYF
CDR3nt: TGTGCCAGTAGTAGCAGGGATCCAGCCAGAACGCAGTATTTT

v_gene: TRBV4-1
d_gene: TRBD1
j_gene: TRBJ2-3
abundance: -
CDR3aa: CASSQEARPWGQGGSHTQYF
CDR3nt: TGCGCCAGCAGCCAAGAGGCGCGACCTTGGGGACAGGGGGGGTCCCATACGCAGTATTTT

v_gene: TRBV10-3
d_gene: -
j_gene: TRBJ2-2
abundance: few
CDR3aa: CAGADNANTGELFF
CDR3nt: TGTGCCGGGGCGGATAACGCGAACACCGGGGAGCTGTTTTTT

v_gene: TRBV9
d_gene: -
j_gene: TRBJ2-5
abundance: -
CDR3aa: CASSVGGLETQYF
CDR3nt: TGTGCCAGCAGCGTAGGAGGGTTGGAGACCCAGTACTTC

v_gene: TRBV28
d_gene: TRBD1
j_gene: TRBJ1-5
abundance: -
CDR3aa: CASSFRTGDQPQHF
CDR3nt: TGTGCCAGCAGTTTTCGGACAGGGGATCAGCCCCAGCATTTT

v_gene: TRBV18
d_gene: -
j_gene: TRBJ1-5
abundance: once
CDR3aa: CASSPDTGSPHF
CDR3nt: TGTGCCAGCTCACCAGATACCGGGTCACCGCATTTT

v_gene: TRBV7-9
d_gene: -
j_gene: TRBJ2-1
abundance: -
CDR3aa: CASSLVRWGGGNEQFF
CDR3nt: TGTGCCAGCAGCTTAGTGAGGTGGGGGGGCGGCAATGAGCAGTTCTTC

v_gene: TRBV10-3
d_gene: -
j_gene: TRBJ2-7
abundance: few
CDR3aa: CAIKGGGPSSYEQYF
CDR3nt: TGTGCCATCAAAGGCGGAGGGCCCTCCTCCTACGAGCAGTACTTC

v_gene: TRBV11-2
d_gene: -
j_gene: TRBJ2-1
abundance: -
CDR3aa: CASSSGDYNEQFF
CDR3nt: TGTGCCAGCAGCTCCGGGGACTACAATGAGCAGTTCTTC

v_gene: TRBV9
d_gene: -
j_gene: TRBJ2-1
abundance: -
CDR3aa: CASSVGDMRTYNEQFF
CDR3nt: TGTGCCAGCAGCGTAGGTGATATGCGGACATACAATGAGCAGTTCTTC

v_gene: TRBV28
d_gene: -
j_gene: TRBJ2-7
abundance: -
CDR3aa: CASSPPARGFYEQYF
CDR3nt: TGTGCCAGCAGTCCGCCGGCTAGAGGCTTCTACGAGCAGTACTTC

v_gene: TRBV30
d_gene: -
j_gene: TRBJ1-5
abundance: -
CDR3aa: CAWRRPGNSNQPQHF
CDR3nt: TGTGCCTGGAGAAGGCCGGGGAATAGCAATCAGCCCCAGCATTTT

v_gene: TRBV7-3
d_gene: TRBD2
j_gene: TRBJ2-2
abundance: -
CDR3aa: CASSLGGDLRTGELFF
CDR3nt: TGTGCCAGCAGCTTGGGGGGGGACCTCCGCACCGGGGAGCTGTTTTTT

v_gene: TRBV15
d_gene: TRBD1
j_gene: TRBJ2-7
abundance: -
CDR3aa: CATSKPGQGGYEQYF
CDR3nt: TGTGCCACCAGCAAGCCGGGACAGGGAGGCTACGAGCAGTACTTC

v_gene: TRBV7-2
d_gene: -
j_gene: TRBJ2-1
abundance: -
CDR3aa: CASSLAFQANEQFF
CDR3nt: TGTGCCAGCAGCTTAGCGTTCCAGGCCAATGAGCAGTTCTTC

v_gene: TRBV7-3
d_gene: -
j_gene: TRBJ2-7
abundance: -
CDR3aa: CASSLVWRGPYEQYF
CDR3nt: TGTGCCAGCAGCTTAGTGTGGCGGGGACCCTACGAGCAGTACTTC

v_gene: TRBV6-4
d_gene: -
j_gene: TRBJ2-2
abundance: -
CDR3aa: CASSGGDTGELFF
CDR3nt: TGTGCCAGCAGTGGCGGGGACACCGGGGAGCTGTTTTTT

v_gene: TRBV5-1
d_gene: TRBD2
j_gene: TRBJ2-7
abundance: -
CDR3aa: CASSFSSGGDEQYF
CDR3nt: TGCGCCAGCAGCTTTTCTAGCGGGGGAGACGAGCAGTACTTC

v_gene: TRBV7-9
d_gene: TRBD2
j_gene: TRBJ2-2
abundance: few
CDR3aa: CASSLSGGDGELFF
CDR3nt: TGTGCCAGCAGCCTTAGCGGGGGAGACGGGGAGCTGTTTTTT

v_gene: TRBV7-8
d_gene: -
j_gene: TRBJ2-1
abundance: few
CDR3aa: CASSLTLAGREQFF
CDR3nt: TGTGCCAGCAGCTTAACTTTGGCGGGACGGGAGCAGTTCTTC

v_gene: TRBV6-1
d_gene: TRBD1
j_gene: TRBJ2-3
abundance: -
CDR3aa: CASSEIRGQAGGSDTQYF
CDR3nt: TGTGCCAGCAGTGAAATAAGGGGACAGGCAGGTGGTAGCGATACGCAGTATTTT

v_gene: TRBV4-2
d_gene: TRBD1
j_gene: TRBJ1-1
abundance: -
CDR3aa: CASSRADRDSEAFF
CDR3nt: TGTGCCAGCAGCCGGGCCGACAGGGACTCTGAAGCTTTCTTT

v_gene: TRBV7-2
d_gene: -
j_gene: TRBJ2-7
abundance: -
CDR3aa: CASSPSGYEQYF
CDR3nt: TGTGCCAGCAGCCCGAGCGGTTACGAGCAGTACTTC

v_gene: TRBV6-6
d_gene: TRBD1
j_gene: TRBJ1-4
abundance: -
CDR3aa: CASTPTGAHEKLFF
CDR3nt: TGTGCCAGCACCCCGACAGGGGCTCATGAAAAACTGTTTTTT

v_gene: TRBV27
d_gene: TRBD1
j_gene: TRBJ2-2
abundance: -
CDR3aa: CASSSRRTGSSGELFF
CDR3nt: TGTGCCAGCAGTTCCCGAAGGACAGGGTCTTCCGGGGAGCTGTTTTTT